What follows are 9 T cell receptor beta chains derived from one specimen sequenced in a study of blood T cells in healthy people across ages. The second PCR ran about 6 to 12 cycles with a sample-barcoded 5' primer and J-beta primers. TCRdb redid the calling of the 5' RACE reads with MiXCR, one entry per CDR3 protein. Here the sample spans about 760,000 distinct CDR3 sequences, more than 50% being singletons. The sequencing sample was made of blood. The receptors originated from a man between 40 and 49 years old in good health.

This rearrangement joins TRBV15 to TRBJ2-1; 11 bases are a match to TRBD2. This CDR3 contains 17 residues. The ends lost 4 bases at V and 0 bases at J; junction bases unmatched: 5. Per germline, CDR1 LNHNV and CDR2 YYDKDF (reference sequence). This chain's CDR3 is CATSITSGGFSYNEQFF. The CDR3 DNA reads TGTGCCACCAGCATAACTAGCGGGGGTTTCTCCTACAATGAGCAGTTCTTC. Full variable domain (missing parts from reference TRBV15 and TRBJ2-1): DAMVIQNPRYQVTQFGKPVTLSCSQTLNHNVMYWYQQKSSQAPKLLFHYYDKDFNNEADTPDNFQSRRPNTSFCFLDIRSPGLGDTAMYLCATSITSGGFSYNEQFFGPGTRLTVL.

CDR3: CASRPRGNEKLFF. The CDR3 region has the DNA TGTGCCAGCAGGCCACGGGGTAATGAAAAACTGTTTTTT. This chain links TRBV7-2 with TRBJ1-4; D remains unclear. Germline CDR1 and CDR2: SGHTA and FQGNSA. The CDR3 runs to 13 residues. V was pared by 6 bases and J by 4 bases, with 9 bases between.

V usage is TRBV28 and J usage is TRBJ1-2; tentative D call: TRBD1 (6 bases). CDR1 and CDR2 (germline): MDHEN, SYDVKM. Between the trimmed V and J ends, which lost 5 bases and 8 bases, there was a span of 15 bases. The CDR3 covers 13 residues. The CDR3 nucleotides are TGTGCCAGCAGTATAACGGGGGCGAGAGGCTACACCTTC. This translates into CASSITGARGYTF.

This clonotype showed up just once. V usage is TRBV24-1 and J usage is TRBJ2-4, with D possibly TRBD1 on 6 matching bases. The germline V gene has CDR1 KGHDR and CDR2 SFDVKD. CDR3 length: 15 residues. The ends were cut back, 2 bases at V and 0 bases at J, with 7 bases in the middle. The CDR3 bases are TGTGCCACCAGTGATTCAGGGGTAGCCAAAAACATTCAGTACTTC. Amino acids: CATSDSGVAKNIQYF.

The chain uses TRBV6-2 or TRBV6-3 and TRBJ2-2; D perhaps matches TRBD1 (5 bases). Germline CDR1 and CDR2: MNHEY and SVGEGT. Trimming pared 7 bases from V and 5 bases from J, leaving 8 bases between. The CDR3 has 12 residues. The CDR3 bases are TGTGCCAGCAATACAGGAACCGGGGAGCTGTTTTTT. This sequence encodes CASNTGTGELFF.

The chain employs TRBV27 and TRBJ2-5; TRBD1 agrees at 10 bases. CDR3 length: 14 residues. Germline V gene lookup returns CDR1 MNHEY and CDR2 SMNVEV (reference sequence). V lost 7 bases and J lost 3; bases outside the gene matches: 5. DNA of the CDR3: TGTGCCAGCAACCGACAGGGGGCGAAAGAGACCCAGTACTTC. Protein sequence: CASNRQGAKETQYF.

V gene TRBV5-1 combines with J gene TRBJ2-1; D may correspond to TRBD1 or TRBD2 (5 bases each). The germline V gene encodes CDR1 SGHRS and CDR2 YFSETQ. Trimming cost V 0 bases and J 7 bases, with 17 bases left between them. The CDR3 totals 16 residues. The CDR3 nucleotides are TGCGCCAGCAGCTTGGATCCCATAACTAGGGGTAATGAGCAGTTCTTC. Translation gives CASSLDPITRGNEQFF. The entire variable domain, with the rest obtained from reference TRBV5-1 and TRBJ2-1, is as follows: KAGVTQTPRYLIKTRGQQVTLSCSPISGHRSVSWYQQTPGQGLQFLFEYFSETQRNKGNFPGRFSGRQFSNSRSEMNVSTLELGDSALYLCASSLDPITRGNEQFFGPGTRLTVL.

Comment on this clonotype: A much larger clone is a single base away; this may be a read error. The chain employs TRBV7-2 and TRBJ1-4; weak D call: TRBD1 (6 bases). CDR1 and CDR2 (germline): SGHTA, FQGNSA. Trimming removed 3 bases at V and 9 bases at J, with 11 bases between. The CDR3 spans 13 residues. CDR3 DNA: TGTGCCAGCAGCTTTACAGGGAACAAAAAACTGTTTTTT. This sequence encodes CASSFTGNKKLFF.

CDR3 DNA: TGTGCCAGCGGTCTAGCGGCCCACAATGAGCAGTTCTTC. It translates to CASGLAAHNEQFF. V usage is TRBV6-1 and J usage is TRBJ2-1; 7 bases are a match to TRBD2. Trimming cost V 8 bases and J 5 bases; bases outside gene matches: 6. Germline V gene sequence: CDR1 MNHNS, CDR2 SASEGT. This CDR3 spans 13 amino acids.